The 23 T cell receptor beta chains presented below share a single source sample, sequenced in a study of blood T cell repertoires in COVID-19. TCRdb's copy holds only in-frame clones and misses some; the assay was immunoSEQ multiplex PCR. Here the sample spans about 220,000 clones, 80% being singletons. Sequencing used peripheral blood. These receptor sequences come from a human donor in a cohort sampled during active COVID-19.

The chain couples TRBV7-3 to TRBJ2-5, with D possibly TRBD1 on 5 matching bases. The germline gives CDR1 SGHTA, CDR2 FQGTGA. CDR3 length equals 15 residues. Trimming took 5 bases from V and 5 from J, leaving 18 bases between them. CDR3 sequence reads: CASSPQGGEVETQYF. As DNA, the CDR3 is TGTGCCAGCAGCCCCCAGGGCGGAGAGGTGGAGACCCAGTACTTC.

The rearrangement joins TRBV6-7 to TRBJ2-1; 10 bases agree with TRBD2. TRBV6-7 is an open reading frame, and its role is uncertain. V dropped 6 bases and J dropped 5; count of bases not matched to a gene: 22. This CDR3 region has 20 residues. CDR3 nucleotides: TGTGCCAGCAGGCCGTCCGGAACTAGCGGGACTACTACCAGAGACAATGAGCAGTTCTTC. Protein sequence: CASRPSGTSGTTTRDNEQFF.

The chain employs TRBV2 and TRBJ2-2, with D tentatively TRBD2 (7 bases). In germline, CDR1 is SNHLY, CDR2 FYNNEI. CDR3 size: 14 residues. V was cut by 6 bases and J by 6 bases, with 14 bases left in between. CDR3 DNA sequence: TGTGCCAGCAGAGGGGGGGAGTGGTCCGGGGAGCTGTTTTTT. Amino acids: CASRGGEWSGELFF.

In its sample, this clone was seen a few times. This chain joins TRBV2 and TRBJ2-7, with a tentative D call TRBD2 (7 bases). The CDR3 totals 13 residues. Germline loops: CDR1 SNHLY, CDR2 FYNNEI. The V end was cut by 6 bases, the J end by 5 bases, with 14 bases between. In nucleotides, the CDR3 is TGTGCCAGCAGGGCGGGGGCGGACAACGAGCAGTACTTC. Protein sequence: CASRAGADNEQYF.

The chain combines TRBV28 with TRBJ1-4; 9 bases line up with TRBD1. CDR3 length equals 14 residues. V gave up 6 bases and J gave up 6 bases; unmatched junction bases: 5. Germline CDR1 reads MDHEN; CDR2 reads SYDVKM. The CDR3 DNA reads as TGTGCCAGCAGCCAACAGGGGGCGTATGAAAAACTGTTTTTT. As protein: CASSQQGAYEKLFF. Using reference TRBV28 and TRBJ1-4 for the parts outside the CDR3, the full variable domain is DVKVTQSSRYLVKRTGEKVFLECVQDMDHENMFWYRQDPGLGLRLIYFSYDVKMKEKGDIPEGYSVSREKKERFSLILESASTNQTSMYLCASSQQGAYEKLFFGSGTQLSVL.

A single count supports this clone. V and J are TRBV15 and TRBJ1-5, with D possibly matching TRBD1 (5 bases). The CDR3 is 16 amino acids. V shed 1 base and J shed 2 bases, with 12 bases lying between them. Germline V CDR1 and CDR2: LNHNV, YYDKDF (reference sequence). The CDR3 DNA follows: TGTGCCACCAGCAGAGGCCAGGGTACTGGCAATCAGCCCCAGCATTTT. Translated: CATSRGQGTGNQPQHF.

The chain combines TRBV30 with TRBJ2-5; D call uncertain. The CDR3 is 15 residues long. Trimming stripped 3 bases from V and 5 bases from J, with 19 bases between. Germline assignment: CDR1 GTSNPN and CDR2 SVGIG (reference sequence). In DNA form, the CDR3 reads TGTGCCTGGAGGAGCCGAATACTCCTGAGGGAGACCCAGTACTTC. Amino acids: CAWRSRILLRETQYF.

V usage is TRBV18 and J usage is TRBJ2-7; the D gene is possibly TRBD2 (5 bases). Germline CDR1 KGHSH, CDR2 LQKENI. This CDR3 is built from 13 residues. With 4 bases removed from V and 5 bases from J, the gap between germline ends came to 12 bases. In DNA form, the CDR3 reads TGTGCCAGCTCACAATCGAGGGTCCACGAGCAGTACTTC. Its protein product is CASSQSRVHEQYF. Full variable domain (missing parts from reference TRBV18 and TRBJ2-7): NAGVMQNPRHLVRRRGQEARLRCSPMKGHSHVYWYRQLPEEGLKFMVYLQKENIIDESGMPKERFSAEFPKEGPSILRIQQVVRGDSAAYFCASSQSRVHEQYFGPGTRLTVT.

To note about this clone: Here the CDR3 omits its conserved ending phenylalanine or tryptophan, so a read error is the likely source. Because the CDR3's place on the DNA is in doubt, the DNA is left out and the CDR3 is given as listed by TCRdb. J is TRBJ2-7 and V is TRBV29-1; the table calls TRBD2, which could not be checked here. Germline V gene sequence: CDR1 SQVTM, CDR2 ANQGSEA. The CDR3 is 8 residues long, counting both termini. The CDR3: CSVVGEGR.

V and J are TRBV6-5 and TRBJ1-4; perhaps TRBD1 as D (5 bases). Germline V CDR1 and CDR2: MNHEY, SVGAGI. The V gene lost 0 bases and the J gene lost 4 bases, with 12 bases spanning the gap. This CDR3 spans 16 amino acids. This chain's CDR3 is CASSYSNAGGNEKLFF. CDR3 bases: TGTGCCAGCAGTTACTCGAATGCGGGGGGTAATGAAAAACTGTTTTTT.

The gene calls are TRBV6-5 and TRBJ2-7; D may be TRBD1 (5 bases). The CDR3 length is 13 residues. The ends were cut back, 0 bases at V and 9 bases at J, with 12 bases in the middle. CDR1 and CDR2 from the germline V gene are MNHEY and SVGAGI. The CDR3 is CASSYSPRVGQYF. CDR3 sequence (DNA): TGTGCCAGCAGTTACTCGCCCAGGGTTGGGCAGTACTTC.

This chain links TRBV4-3 with TRBJ1-1; D not resolved. The CDR3 length is 16 residues. V lost 4 bases, J lost 0 bases, and 15 bases lay in between. Germline CDR1 reads LGHNA; CDR2 reads YSLEER. CDR3 protein: CASSPTPLTVNTEAFF. The CDR3 nucleotides are TGCGCCAGCAGCCCCACACCCCTTACAGTGAACACTGAAGCTTTCTTT.

This clone was observed a handful of times. The chain is built from TRBV7-9 and TRBJ2-7, with TRBD1 as a possible D gene (5 bases). This CDR3 comprises 14 residues. Germline CDR1 and CDR2: SEHNR and FQNEAQ (reference sequence). Trimming left V 5 bases short and J 2 bases short, with 13 bases between. CDR3: CASSPSTGPYEQYF. CDR3 DNA sequence: TGTGCCAGCAGCCCTTCTACAGGACCCTACGAGCAGTACTTC.

The J gene is TRBJ2-7, the V gene TRBV4-2, with TRBD2 matching over 11 bases. This CDR3 spans 16 amino acids. The J segment lost 2 bases and the V segment lost 3 bases, leaving 6 bases of the junction unmatched. Per the germline V gene, CDR1 is LGHNA and CDR2 is YNFKEQ. CDR3 amino acids: CASSQRTSGHTYEQYF. The DNA for the CDR3 is TGTGCCAGCAGCCAGAGGACTAGCGGGCACACCTACGAGCAGTACTTC.

The chain uses TRBV3-1 (or the pseudogene TRBV3-2) and TRBJ2-7; possible D gene TRBD2, 5 bases. V lost 4 bases to trimming and J lost 3 bases, with 7 bases between them. Germline V CDR1 and CDR2: LGHDT, YNNKEL (reference sequence). The CDR3 runs 12 residues. The CDR3 DNA follows: TGTGCCAGCAGCCCGGGAATCTACGAGCAGTACTTC. Translating it yields CASSPGIYEQYF.

In this sample, this clone turned up once. V and J are TRBV18 and TRBJ2-7; D unclear. CDR1 is KGHSH and CDR2 is LQKENI in the germline V gene. The CDR3 sequence is 14 residues long. V lost 1 base and J 0 bases, leaving 7 bases between the germline ends. CDR3 DNA sequence: TGTGCCAGCTCACCACTCCCTTACTCCTACGAGCAGTACTTC. Its protein product is CASSPLPYSYEQYF. Based on the CDR3 plus reference TRBV18 and TRBJ2-7, the full variable domain is NAGVMQNPRHLVRRRGQEARLRCSPMKGHSHVYWYRQLPEEGLKFMVYLQKENIIDESGMPKERFSAEFPKEGPSILRIQQVVRGDSAAYFCASSPLPYSYEQYFGPGTRLTVT.

The chain employs TRBV6-1 and TRBJ1-4; D is perhaps TRBD1 (6 bases). Germline lookup yields CDR1 MNHNS and CDR2 SASEGT. The CDR3 is 14 residues long. V gave up 2 bases and J gave up 7 bases, with 11 bases separating them. CDR3: CASSETGLGEKLFF. CDR3 DNA sequence: TGTGCCAGCAGTGAAACAGGGTTAGGTGAAAAACTGTTTTTT.

The gene calls are TRBV27 and TRBJ1-1, with 7 bases fitting TRBD1. CDR3 length equals 12 residues. The ends lost 5 bases at V and 8 bases at J; junction bases unmatched: 5. Per germline, CDR1 MNHEY and CDR2 SMNVEV (reference sequence). As DNA, the CDR3 is TGTGCCAGCAGTCCACGGACAGGCGAAGCTTTCTTT. Translated: CASSPRTGEAFF.

The V call is TRBV15, the J call TRBJ2-3, with unresolved D. Germline loops: CDR1 LNHNV, CDR2 YYDKDF (reference sequence). This CDR3 is built from 12 residues. The V gene lost 5 bases and the J gene lost 4 bases, with 7 bases spanning the gap. The DNA for the CDR3 is TGTGCCACCAGCCGTCTTGCAGATACGCAGTATTTT. Its translation is CATSRLADTQYF.

This clone is labeled as medium-sized (0.01 to 0.1%). The V gene is TRBV27, the J gene TRBJ2-3; TRBD1 might be the D (5 bases). Germline lookup yields CDR1 MNHEY and CDR2 SMNVEV (reference sequence). Trimming stripped 6 bases from V and 6 bases from J, with 22 bases between. The CDR3 loop spans 16 amino acids. CDR3 protein: CASSPDPGQIMDTQYF. CDR3 bases: TGTGCCAGCAGCCCCGATCCAGGACAAATAATGGATACGCAGTATTTT.

The chain recombines TRBV6-2 or TRBV6-3 with TRBJ2-7; the match to TRBD2 covers 7 bases. The CDR3 runs to 14 residues. Per germline, CDR1 MNHEY and CDR2 SVGEGT. V was pared by 3 bases and J by 4 bases, with 6 bases of the junction left unmatched. The CDR3 region is CASSYGGSRYEQYF. In DNA form, the CDR3 reads TGTGCCAGCAGTTATGGCGGGAGTAGGTACGAGCAGTACTTC.

This clone was seen once. V and J are TRBV10-3 and TRBJ2-1; D is possibly TRBD1 (6 bases). V was pared by 4 bases and J by 9 bases, with 19 bases between. This CDR3 has 15 residues. Germline V gene lookup returns CDR1 ENHRY and CDR2 SYGVKD. The CDR3 bases are TGTGCCATCAGTGTGGGGGAAGGGGGTAGGGGTGAGCAGTTCTTC. Residues: CAISVGEGGRGEQFF.

Concerning this clone itself: The sample contains more than one DNA sequence encoding this CDR3. The chain has TRBV6-5 and TRBJ1-1; D gene ambiguous. In germline, CDR1 is MNHEY, CDR2 SVGAGI. The ends were cut back, 6 bases at V and 4 bases at J, with 6 bases in the middle. The CDR3 sequence is 11 residues long. CDR3 coding DNA: TGTGCCAGCAGCTCGGGCACTGAAGCTTTCTTT. This gives the protein CASSSGTEAFF.